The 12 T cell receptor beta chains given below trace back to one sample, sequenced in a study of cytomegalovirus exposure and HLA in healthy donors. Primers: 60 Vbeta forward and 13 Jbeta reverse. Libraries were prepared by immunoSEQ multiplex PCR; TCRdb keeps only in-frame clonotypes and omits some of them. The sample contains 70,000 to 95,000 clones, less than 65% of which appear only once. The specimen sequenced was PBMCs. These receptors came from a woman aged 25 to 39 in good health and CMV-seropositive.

The CDR3 DNA sequence: TGTGCCATCGGGCAGAACAATCAGCCCCAGCATTTT. Its translation is CAIGQNNQPQHF. The chain uses TRBV10-3 and TRBJ1-5; unclear D gene. Trimming pared 8 bases from V and 3 bases from J, leaving 8 bases between. The CDR3 is 12 amino acids. Per the germline V gene, CDR1 is ENHRY and CDR2 is SYGVKD.

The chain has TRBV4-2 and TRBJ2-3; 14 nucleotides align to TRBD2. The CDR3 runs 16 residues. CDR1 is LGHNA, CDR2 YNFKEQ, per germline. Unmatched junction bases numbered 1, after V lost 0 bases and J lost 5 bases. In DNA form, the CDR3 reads TGTGCCAGCAGCCAAGAGACTAGCGGGGGGGGAGATACGCAGTATTTT. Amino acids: CASSQETSGGGDTQYF.

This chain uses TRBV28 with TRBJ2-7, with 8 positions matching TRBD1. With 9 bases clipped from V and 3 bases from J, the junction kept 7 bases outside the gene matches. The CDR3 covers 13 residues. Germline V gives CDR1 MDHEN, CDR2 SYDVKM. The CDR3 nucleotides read TGTGCCAGTCTGGGACAGGCCATCTACGAGCAGTACTTC. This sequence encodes CASLGQAIYEQYF.

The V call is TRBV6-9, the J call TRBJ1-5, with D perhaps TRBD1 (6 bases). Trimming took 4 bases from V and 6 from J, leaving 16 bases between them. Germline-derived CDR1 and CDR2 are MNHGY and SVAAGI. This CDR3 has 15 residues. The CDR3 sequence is CASSCEGRDTQPQHF. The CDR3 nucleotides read TGTGCCAGCAGTTGCGAGGGGAGGGACACTCAGCCCCAGCATTTT.

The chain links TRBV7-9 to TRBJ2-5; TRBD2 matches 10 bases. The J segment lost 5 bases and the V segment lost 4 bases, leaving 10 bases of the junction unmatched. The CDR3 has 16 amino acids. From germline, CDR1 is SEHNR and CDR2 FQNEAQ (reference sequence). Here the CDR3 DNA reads TGTGCCAGCAGCTCAGTGGCTAGCGGGGGTGTGGAGACCCAGTACTTC. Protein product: CASSSVASGGVETQYF.

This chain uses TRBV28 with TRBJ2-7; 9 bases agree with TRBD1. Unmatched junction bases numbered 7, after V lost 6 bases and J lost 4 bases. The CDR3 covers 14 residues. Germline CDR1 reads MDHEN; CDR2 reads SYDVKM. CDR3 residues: CASSQPGQGYEQYF. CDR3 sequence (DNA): TGTGCCAGCAGCCAACCTGGACAGGGGTACGAGCAGTACTTC.

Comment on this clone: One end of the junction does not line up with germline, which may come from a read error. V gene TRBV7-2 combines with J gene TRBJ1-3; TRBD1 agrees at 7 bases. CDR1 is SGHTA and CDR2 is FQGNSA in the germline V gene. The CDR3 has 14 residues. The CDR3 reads CASSRQGTGNIIYF. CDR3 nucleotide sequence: TGTGCCAGCAGCAGACAGGGAACTGGAAACATCATATATTTT.

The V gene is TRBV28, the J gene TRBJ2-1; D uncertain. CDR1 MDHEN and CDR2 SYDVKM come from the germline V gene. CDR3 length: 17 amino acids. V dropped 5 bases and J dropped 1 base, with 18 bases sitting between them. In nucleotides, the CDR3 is TGTGCCAGCAGTGGATCCCAATCGACTGTTTCCTACAATGAGCAGTTCTTC. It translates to CASSGSQSTVSYNEQFF.

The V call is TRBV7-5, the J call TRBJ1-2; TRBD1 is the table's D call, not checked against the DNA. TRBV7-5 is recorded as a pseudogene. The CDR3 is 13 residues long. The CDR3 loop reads CARNLRTGEGYTF. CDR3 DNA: TGTGCCAGAAACCTAAGGACAGGGGAAGGCTACACCTTC.

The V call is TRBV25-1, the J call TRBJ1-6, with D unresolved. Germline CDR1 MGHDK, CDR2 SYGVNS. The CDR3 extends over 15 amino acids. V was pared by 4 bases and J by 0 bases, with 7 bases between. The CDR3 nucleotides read TGTGCCAGCAGTGCTAGGAGCTCCTATAATTCACCCCTCCACTTT. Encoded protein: CASSARSSYNSPLHF. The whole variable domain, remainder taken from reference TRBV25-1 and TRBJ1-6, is EADIYQTPRYLVIGTGKKITLECSQTMGHDKMYWYQQDPGMELHLIHYSYGVNSTEKGDLSSESTVSRIRTEHFPLTLESARPSHTSQYLCASSARSSYNSPLHFGNGTRLTVT.

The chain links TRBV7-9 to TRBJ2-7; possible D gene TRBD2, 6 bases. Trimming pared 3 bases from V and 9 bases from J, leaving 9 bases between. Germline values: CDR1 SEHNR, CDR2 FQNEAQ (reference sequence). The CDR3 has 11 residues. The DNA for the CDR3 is TGTGCCAGCAGCTTTATGGGGGGGCAGTACTTC. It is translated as CASSFMGGQYF.

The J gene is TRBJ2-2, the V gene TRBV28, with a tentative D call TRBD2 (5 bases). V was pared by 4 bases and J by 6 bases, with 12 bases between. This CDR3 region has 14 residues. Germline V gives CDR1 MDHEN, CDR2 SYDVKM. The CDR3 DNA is TGTGCCAGCAGTTCGCCCTCACTAGCCGGGGAGCTGTTTTTT. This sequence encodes CASSSPSLAGELFF.